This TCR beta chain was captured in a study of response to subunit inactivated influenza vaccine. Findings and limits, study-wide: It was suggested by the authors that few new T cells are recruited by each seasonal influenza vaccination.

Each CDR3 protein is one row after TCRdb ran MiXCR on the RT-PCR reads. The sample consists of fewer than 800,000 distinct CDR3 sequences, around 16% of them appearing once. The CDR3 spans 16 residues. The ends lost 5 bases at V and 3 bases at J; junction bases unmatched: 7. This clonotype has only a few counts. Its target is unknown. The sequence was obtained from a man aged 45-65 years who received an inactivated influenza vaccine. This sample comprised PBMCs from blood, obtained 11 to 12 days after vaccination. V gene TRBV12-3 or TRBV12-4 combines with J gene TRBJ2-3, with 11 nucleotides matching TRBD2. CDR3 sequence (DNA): TGTGCCAGCAGTGCCCTCCGACTAGCGGGGACAGATACGCAGTATTTT. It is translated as CASSALRLAGTDTQYF.